In this sample, the clone carrying this T cell receptor beta chain turned up many times. There were TCR beta CDR3 regions amplified from RNA transcripts. A set of HTBI primers served as the primers for a first-round RT-PCR of the TCR CDR3. MiXCR was run by TCRdb on the multiplex PCR reads, yielding one entry per CDR3 protein. The top ten clones hold about 26% of a sample with hundreds of thousands of distinct CDR3 sequences, approximately 15% of them seen once. The data stem from a study of T cells in Graves' hyperthyroidism and ophthalmopathy. This TCR came from a woman in her 30s with Graves' hyperthyroidism. The sequenced material came from blood.

The CDR3 here is CARGGADEHEQYF. CDR3 sequence (DNA): TGTGCCAGAGGTGGAGCGGATGAGCACGAGCAGTACTTC. The gene calls are TRBV2 and TRBJ2-7; possible D gene TRBD2, 5 bases. Germline V gene sequence: CDR1 SNHLY, CDR2 FYNNEI. This CDR3 region has 13 residues. Trimming took 9 bases from V and 5 from J, leaving 17 bases between them. The full variable domain, completed using reference TRBV2 and TRBJ2-7, is EPEVTQTPSHQVTQMGQEVILRCVPISNHLYFYWYRQILGQKVEFLVSFYNNEISEKSEIFDDQFSVERPDGSNFTLKIRSTKLEDSAMYFCARGGADEHEQYFGPGTRLTVT.